This T cell receptor beta chain was found in a study of radiation and T cells in renal cell carcinoma. The protocol was immunoSEQ multiplex PCR, while the TCRdb copy is restricted to in-frame clones and leaves out a portion. The sample has tens of thousands of clones; roughly 79% are singletons. Time point noted: baseline pretreatment blood. Treatment indicated: 15 Gy SBRT to primary tumor, nephrectomy 4 weeks later. Radiation-treated patients gave blood at baseline, week 2 and week 4. This renal cell carcinoma was of the clear cell type. Findings and limits, study-wide: From baseline, blood top tumor clonotypes peaked at 2 weeks post-radiation.

Trimming cost V 4 bases and J 4 bases, with 10 bases left between them. The V gene's germline CDR1 is LNHDA and CDR2 SQIVND (reference sequence). The CDR3 extends over 13 amino acids. This clone appeared a few times. Its target is not known. This sequence originates from a man aged 55 to 69 with renal cell carcinoma. The rearrangement joins TRBV19 to TRBJ2-5; D gene ambiguous. This specimen consisted of blood, obtained from a patient whose treatment included radiotherapy and nephrectomy. The CDR3 reads CASSSGPRETQYF. CDR3 bases: TGTGCCAGTAGTAGCGGACCAAGAGAGACCCAGTACTTC.